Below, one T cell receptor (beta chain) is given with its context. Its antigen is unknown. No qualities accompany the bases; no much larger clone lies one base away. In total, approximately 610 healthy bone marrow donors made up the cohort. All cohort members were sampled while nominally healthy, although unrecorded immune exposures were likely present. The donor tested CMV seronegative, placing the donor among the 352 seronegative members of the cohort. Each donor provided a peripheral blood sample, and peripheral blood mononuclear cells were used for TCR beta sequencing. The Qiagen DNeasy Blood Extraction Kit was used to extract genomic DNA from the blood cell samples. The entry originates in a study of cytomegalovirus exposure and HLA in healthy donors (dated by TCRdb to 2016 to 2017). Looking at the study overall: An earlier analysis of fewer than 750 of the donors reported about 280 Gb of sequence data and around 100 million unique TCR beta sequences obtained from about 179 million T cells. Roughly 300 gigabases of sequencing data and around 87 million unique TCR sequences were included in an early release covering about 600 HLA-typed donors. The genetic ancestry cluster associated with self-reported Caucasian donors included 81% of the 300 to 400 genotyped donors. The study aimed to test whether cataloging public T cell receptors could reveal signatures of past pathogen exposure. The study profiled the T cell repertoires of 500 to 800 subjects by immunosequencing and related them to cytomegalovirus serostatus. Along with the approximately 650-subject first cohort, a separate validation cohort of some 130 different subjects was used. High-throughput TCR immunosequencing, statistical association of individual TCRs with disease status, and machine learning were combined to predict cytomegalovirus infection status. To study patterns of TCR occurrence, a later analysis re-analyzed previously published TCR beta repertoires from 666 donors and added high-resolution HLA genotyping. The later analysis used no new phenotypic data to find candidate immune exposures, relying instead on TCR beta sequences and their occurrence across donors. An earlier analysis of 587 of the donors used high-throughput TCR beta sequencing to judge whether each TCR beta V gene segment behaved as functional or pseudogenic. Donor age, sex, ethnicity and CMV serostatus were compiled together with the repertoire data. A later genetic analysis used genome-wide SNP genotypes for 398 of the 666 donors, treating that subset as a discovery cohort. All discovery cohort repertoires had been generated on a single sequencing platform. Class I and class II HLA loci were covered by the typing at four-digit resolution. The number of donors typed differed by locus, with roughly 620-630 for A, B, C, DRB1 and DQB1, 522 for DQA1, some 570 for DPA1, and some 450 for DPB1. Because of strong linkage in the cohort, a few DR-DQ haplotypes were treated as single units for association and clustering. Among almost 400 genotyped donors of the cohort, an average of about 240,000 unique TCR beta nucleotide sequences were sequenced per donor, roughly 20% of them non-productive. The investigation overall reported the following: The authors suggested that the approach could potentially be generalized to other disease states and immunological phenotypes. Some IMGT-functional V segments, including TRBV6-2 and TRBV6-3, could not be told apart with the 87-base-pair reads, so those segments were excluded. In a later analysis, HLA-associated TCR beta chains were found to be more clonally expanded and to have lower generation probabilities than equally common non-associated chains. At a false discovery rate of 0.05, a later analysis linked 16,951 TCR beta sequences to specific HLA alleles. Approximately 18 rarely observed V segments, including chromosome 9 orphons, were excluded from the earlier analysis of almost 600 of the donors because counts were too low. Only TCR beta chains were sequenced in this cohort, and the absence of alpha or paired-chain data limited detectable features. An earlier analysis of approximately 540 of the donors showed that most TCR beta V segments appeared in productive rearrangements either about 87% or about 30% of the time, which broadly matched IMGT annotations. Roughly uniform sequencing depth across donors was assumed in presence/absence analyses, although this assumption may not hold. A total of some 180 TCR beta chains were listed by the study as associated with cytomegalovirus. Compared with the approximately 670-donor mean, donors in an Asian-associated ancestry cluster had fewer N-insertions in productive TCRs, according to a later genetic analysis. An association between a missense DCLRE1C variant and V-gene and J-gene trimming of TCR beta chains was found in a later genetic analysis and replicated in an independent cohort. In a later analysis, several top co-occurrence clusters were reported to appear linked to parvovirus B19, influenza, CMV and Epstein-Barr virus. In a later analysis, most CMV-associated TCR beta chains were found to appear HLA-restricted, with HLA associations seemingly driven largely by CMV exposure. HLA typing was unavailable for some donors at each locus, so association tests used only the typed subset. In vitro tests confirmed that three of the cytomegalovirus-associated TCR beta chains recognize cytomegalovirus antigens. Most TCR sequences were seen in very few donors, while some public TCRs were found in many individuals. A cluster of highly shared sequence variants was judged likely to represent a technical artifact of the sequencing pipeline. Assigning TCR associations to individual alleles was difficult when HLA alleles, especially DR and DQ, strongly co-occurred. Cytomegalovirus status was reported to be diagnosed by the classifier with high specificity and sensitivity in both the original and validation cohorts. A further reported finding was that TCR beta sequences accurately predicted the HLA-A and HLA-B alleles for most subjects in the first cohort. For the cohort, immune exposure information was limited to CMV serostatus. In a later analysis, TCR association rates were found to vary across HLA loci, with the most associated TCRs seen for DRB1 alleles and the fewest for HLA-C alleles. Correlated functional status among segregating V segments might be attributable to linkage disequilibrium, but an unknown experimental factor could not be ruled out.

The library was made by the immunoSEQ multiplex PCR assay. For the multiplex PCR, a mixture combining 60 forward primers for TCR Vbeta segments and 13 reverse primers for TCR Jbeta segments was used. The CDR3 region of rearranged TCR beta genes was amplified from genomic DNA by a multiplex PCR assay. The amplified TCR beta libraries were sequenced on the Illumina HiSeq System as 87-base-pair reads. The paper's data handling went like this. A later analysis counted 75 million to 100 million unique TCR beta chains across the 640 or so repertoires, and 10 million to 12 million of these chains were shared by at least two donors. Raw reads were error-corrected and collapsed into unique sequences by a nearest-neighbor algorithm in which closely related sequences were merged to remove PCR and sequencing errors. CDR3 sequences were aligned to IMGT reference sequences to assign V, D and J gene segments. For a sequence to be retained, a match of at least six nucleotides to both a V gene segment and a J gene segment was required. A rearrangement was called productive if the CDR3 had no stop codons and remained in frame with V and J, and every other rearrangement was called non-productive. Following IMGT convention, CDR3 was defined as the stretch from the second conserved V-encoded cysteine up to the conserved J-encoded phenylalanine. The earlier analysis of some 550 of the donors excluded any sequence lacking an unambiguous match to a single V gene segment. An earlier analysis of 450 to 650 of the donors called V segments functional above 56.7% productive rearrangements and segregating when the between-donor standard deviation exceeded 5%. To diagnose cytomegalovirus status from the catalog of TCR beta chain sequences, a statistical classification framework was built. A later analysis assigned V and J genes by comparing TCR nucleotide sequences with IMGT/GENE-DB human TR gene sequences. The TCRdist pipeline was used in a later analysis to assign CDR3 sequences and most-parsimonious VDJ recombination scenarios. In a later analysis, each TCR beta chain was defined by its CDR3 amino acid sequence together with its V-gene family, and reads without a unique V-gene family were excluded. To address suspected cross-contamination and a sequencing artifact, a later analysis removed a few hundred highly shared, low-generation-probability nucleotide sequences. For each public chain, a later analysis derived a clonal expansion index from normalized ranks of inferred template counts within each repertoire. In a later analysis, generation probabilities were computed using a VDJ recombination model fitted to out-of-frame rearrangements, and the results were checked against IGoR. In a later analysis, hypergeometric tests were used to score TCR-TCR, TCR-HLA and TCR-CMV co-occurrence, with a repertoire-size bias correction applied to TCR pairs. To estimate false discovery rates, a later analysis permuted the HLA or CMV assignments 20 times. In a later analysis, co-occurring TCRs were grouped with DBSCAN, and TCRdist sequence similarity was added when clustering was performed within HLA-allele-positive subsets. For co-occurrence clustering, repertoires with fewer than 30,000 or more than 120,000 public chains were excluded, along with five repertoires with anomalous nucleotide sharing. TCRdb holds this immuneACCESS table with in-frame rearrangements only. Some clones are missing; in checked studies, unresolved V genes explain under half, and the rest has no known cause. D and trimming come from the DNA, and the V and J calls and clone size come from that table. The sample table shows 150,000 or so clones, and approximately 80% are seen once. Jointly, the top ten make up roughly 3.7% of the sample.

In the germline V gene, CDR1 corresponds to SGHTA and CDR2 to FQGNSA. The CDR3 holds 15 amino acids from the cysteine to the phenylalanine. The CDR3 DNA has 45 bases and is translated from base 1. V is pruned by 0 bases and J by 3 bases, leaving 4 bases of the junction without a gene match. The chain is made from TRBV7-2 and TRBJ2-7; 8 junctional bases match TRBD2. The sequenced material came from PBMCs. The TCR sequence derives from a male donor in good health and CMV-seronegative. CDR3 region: CASSLAETSVYEQYF. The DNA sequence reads TGTGCCAGCAGCTTAGCGGAGACTAGCGTCTACGAGCAGTACTTC.